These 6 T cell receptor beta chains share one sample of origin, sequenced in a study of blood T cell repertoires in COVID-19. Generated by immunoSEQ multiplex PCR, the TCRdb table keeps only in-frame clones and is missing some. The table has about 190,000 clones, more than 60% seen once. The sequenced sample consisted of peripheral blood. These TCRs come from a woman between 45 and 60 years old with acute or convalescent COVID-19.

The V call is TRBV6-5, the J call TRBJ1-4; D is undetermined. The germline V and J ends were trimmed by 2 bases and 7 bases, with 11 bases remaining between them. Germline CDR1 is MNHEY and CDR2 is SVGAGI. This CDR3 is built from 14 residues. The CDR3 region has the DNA TGTGCCAGCAGTTACGGGCAGTTCCCTGAAAAACTGTTTTTT. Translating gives CASSYGQFPEKLFF.

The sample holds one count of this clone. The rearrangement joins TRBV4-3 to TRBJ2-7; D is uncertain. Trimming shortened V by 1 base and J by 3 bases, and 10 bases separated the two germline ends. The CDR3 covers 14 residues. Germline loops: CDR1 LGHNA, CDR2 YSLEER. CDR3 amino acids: CASSQGPGLYEQYF. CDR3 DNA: TGCGCCAGCAGCCAAGGACCAGGCCTCTACGAGCAGTACTTC.

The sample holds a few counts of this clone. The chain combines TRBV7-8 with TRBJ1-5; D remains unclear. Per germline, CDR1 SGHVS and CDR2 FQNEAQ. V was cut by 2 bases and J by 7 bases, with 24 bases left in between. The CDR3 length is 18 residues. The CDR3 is CASSLLPPGEKGVQPQHF. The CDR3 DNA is TGTGCCAGCAGCTTATTACCCCCCGGGGAGAAGGGAGTGCAGCCCCAGCATTTT.

CDR3 loop: CASSLGHSGPSTDTQYF. In DNA form, the CDR3 reads TGTGCCAGCAGTTTAGGGCACAGCGGCCCTAGCACAGATACGCAGTATTTT. This sequence joins TRBV27 and TRBJ2-3, with D perhaps matching TRBD2 (5 bases). V lost 2 bases and J lost 0, with 15 bases in between. Per the germline V gene, CDR1 is MNHEY and CDR2 is SMNVEV (reference sequence). This CDR3 has 17 residues.

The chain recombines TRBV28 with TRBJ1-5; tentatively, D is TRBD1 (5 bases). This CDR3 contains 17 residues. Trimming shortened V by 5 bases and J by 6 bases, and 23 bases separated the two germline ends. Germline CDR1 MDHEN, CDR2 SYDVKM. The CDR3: CASSPRTSGVRGQPQHF. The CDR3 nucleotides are TGTGCCAGCAGTCCTCGGACAAGTGGAGTAAGGGGTCAGCCCCAGCATTTT.

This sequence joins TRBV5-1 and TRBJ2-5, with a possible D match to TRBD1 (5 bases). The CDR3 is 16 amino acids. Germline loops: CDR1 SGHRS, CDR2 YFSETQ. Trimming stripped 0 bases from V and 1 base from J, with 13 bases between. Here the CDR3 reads CASSLAGQGLQETQYF. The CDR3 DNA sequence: TGCGCCAGCAGCTTGGCGGGCCAGGGCCTCCAAGAGACCCAGTACTTC.